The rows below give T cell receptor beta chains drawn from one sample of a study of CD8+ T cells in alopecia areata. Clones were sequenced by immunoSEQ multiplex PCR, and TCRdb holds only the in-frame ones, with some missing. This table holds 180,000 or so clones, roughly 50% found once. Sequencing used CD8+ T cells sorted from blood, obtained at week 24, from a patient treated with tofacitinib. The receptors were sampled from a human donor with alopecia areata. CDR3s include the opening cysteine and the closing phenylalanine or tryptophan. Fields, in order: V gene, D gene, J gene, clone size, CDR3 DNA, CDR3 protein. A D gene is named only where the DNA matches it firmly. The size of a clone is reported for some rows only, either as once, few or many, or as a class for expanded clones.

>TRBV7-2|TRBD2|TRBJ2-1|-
TGTGCCAGCAGCTTAGAACTAGCGGTGTACAATGAGCAGTTCTTC
CASSLELAVYNEQFF
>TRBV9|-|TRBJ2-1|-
TGTGCCAGCAGCGCGACAGAGGGGGGCGCCTCCTACAATGAGCAGTTCTTC
CASSATEGGASYNEQFF
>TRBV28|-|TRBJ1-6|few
TGTGCCAGTGGAGAATCACCCCTCCACTTT
CASGESPLHF
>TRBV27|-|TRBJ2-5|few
TGTGCCAGCAGTTTATCCCGAACGGAGACCCAGTACTTC
CASSLSRTETQYF
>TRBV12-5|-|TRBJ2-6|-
TGTGCTAGTGGTATTGACTCCTCTGGGGCCAACGTCCTGACTTTC
CASGIDSSGANVLTF
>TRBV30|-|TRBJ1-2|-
TGTGCCGGAGACTGGGGCTATGGCTACACCTTC
CAGDWGYGYTF
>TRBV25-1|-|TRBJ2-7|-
TGTGCCTTCCCTCCGGGGGTGTCCTACGAGCAGTACTTC
CAFPPGVSYEQYF
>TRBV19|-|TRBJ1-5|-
TGTGCCAGTAGTATCTCAGGGTATAGCAATCAGCCCCAGCATTTT
CASSISGYSNQPQHF
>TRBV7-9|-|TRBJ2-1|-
TGTGCCAGCAGCTGGGGGAATGAGCAGTTCTTC
CASSWGNEQFF
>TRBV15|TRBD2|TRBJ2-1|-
TGTGCCACCAGCTGGCGGGGGGGCACCGATGAGCAGTTCTTC
CATSWRGGTDEQFF
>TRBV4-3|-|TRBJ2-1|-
TGCGCCAGCAGCCCCAAGGGGGGCCTTGAGCAGTTCTTC
CASSPKGGLEQFF
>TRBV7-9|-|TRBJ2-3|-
TGTGCCAGCAGCCACCGGGACGGGGAAGATTTCACAGATACGCAGTATTTT
CASSHRDGEDFTDTQYF
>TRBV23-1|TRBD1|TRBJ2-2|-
TGCGCCAGCAGACTAACAGGGGGCAGCACCGGGGAGCTGTTTTTT
CASRLTGGSTGELFF
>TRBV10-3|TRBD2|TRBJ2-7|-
TGTGCCATCAGGGAACCTAGCGGGGGGTTTCCCTACGAGCAGTACTTC
CAIREPSGGFPYEQYF
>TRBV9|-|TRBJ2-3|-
TGTGCCAGCAGCGTAGGGCGGGATACAGATACGCAGTATTTT
CASSVGRDTDTQYF
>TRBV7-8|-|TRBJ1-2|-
TGTGCCAGCTCAAGTGGGGGTCGCTACACCTTC
CASSSGGRYTF
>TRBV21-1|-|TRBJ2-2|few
TGTGCCACCGCGACAGGTTTGAACACCGGGGAGCTGTTTTTT
CATATGLNTGELFF
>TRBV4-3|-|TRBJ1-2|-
TGCGCCAGCAGCCAATCGAGGGGTAACTATGGCTACACCTTC
CASSQSRGNYGYTF
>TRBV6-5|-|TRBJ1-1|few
TGTGCCAGCAGTTCTTACTCAGAGAACACTGAAGCTTTCTTT
CASSSYSENTEAFF
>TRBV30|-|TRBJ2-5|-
TGTGCCTGGATGAGGGAGACCCAGTACTTC
CAWMRETQYF
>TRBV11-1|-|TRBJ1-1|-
TGTGCCAGCAGCTTACGAGGTATCACTGAAGCTTTCTTT
CASSLRGITEAFF
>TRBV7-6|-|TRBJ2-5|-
TGTGCCAGCAGCGCCAGAACCGGAGCACAAGAGACCCAGTACTTC
CASSARTGAQETQYF
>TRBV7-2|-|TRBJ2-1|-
TGTGCCAGCAGCCAAGAATCAGGGAATGAGCAGTTCTTC
CASSQESGNEQFF
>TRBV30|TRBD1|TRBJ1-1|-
TGTGCCACGGGACAGGGTGGATTAGGCACTGAAGCTTTCTTT
CATGQGGLGTEAFF